Sequencing of this T cell receptor (beta chain) was carried out in a study of identical twins. This clonotype appeared many times. What it binds is not known. It was template switching that added a universal primer site, and there were unique molecular identifiers on the cDNA. Each CDR3 protein gets one entry after TCRdb re-called the 5' RACE reads with MiXCR. The sample lists about 280,000 distinct CDR3 sequences, less than 9% occurring once. Findings of the study overall: Part of the zero-insertion signal could reflect confounding by invariant MAIT and iNKT cells.

The V and J ends lost 0 bases and 5 bases respectively, with 9 bases between them. Per germline, CDR1 SGDLS and CDR2 YYNGEE. CDR3 length equals 14 residues. These sequences were also reported in another study, on yellow fever vaccine responses in identical twins. That paper notes: Twins reportedly showed a vaccine T cell response that seemed partly convergent and partly personalized.

The TCR sequence derives from a woman under 30 in good health. The rearrangement joins TRBV9 to TRBJ2-1; D is possibly TRBD2 (7 bases). The sequencing input was memory (CD45RO+) T cells sorted from blood. The CDR3 region is CASSVGGGHNEQFF. CDR3 DNA: TGTGCCAGCAGCGTAGGGGGGGGGCACAATGAGCAGTTCTTC.